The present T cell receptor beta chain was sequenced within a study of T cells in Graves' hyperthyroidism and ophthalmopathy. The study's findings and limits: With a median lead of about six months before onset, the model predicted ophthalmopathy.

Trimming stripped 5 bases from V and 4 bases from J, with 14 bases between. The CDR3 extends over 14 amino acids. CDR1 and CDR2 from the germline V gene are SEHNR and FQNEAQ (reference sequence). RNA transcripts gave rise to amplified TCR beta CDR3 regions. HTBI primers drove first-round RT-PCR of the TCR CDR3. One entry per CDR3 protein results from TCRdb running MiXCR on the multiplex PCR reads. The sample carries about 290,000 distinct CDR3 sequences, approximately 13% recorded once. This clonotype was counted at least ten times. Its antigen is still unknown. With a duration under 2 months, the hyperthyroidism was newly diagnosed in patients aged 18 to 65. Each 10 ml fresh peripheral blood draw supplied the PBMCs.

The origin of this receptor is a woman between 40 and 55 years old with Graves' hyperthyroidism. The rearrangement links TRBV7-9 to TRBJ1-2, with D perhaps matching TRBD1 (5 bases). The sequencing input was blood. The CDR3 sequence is CASSPSGPSYGYTF. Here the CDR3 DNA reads TGTGCCAGCAGCCCGTCGGGACCGAGCTATGGCTACACCTTC.